These T cell receptor beta chains were read from a single sample in a study of T cell responses to AZD1222 COVID-19 vaccine. Only in-frame clones appear in the TCRdb table, and some are missing; sequencing was by immunoSEQ multiplex PCR. The data hold approximately 150,000 clones, with 90% observed a single time. Sequenced material: peripheral blood, taken 28 days after the second AZD1222 dose. The source of these receptors is an adult who received the AZD1222 COVID-19 vaccine. The CDR3 runs from the conserved cysteine through the conserved F or W. A D gene is named only where the DNA matches it firmly. Clone size is given for some rows only: seen once, a few or many times, or a class if the clone is expanded.

TGTGCCAGCAGCGTAGACAGGGCACATGGCTACACCTTC	CASSVDRAHGYTF	TRBJ1-2	NA	few	TRBV9
TGTGCCAGCAGCCCGACAGGGCGCGAGCAAGAGACCCAGTACTTC	CASSPTGREQETQYF	TRBJ2-5	TRBD1	NA	TRBV11-2
TGTGCCAGCAGCCAAGACTTCGACAGCTACGAGCAGTACTTC	CASSQDFDSYEQYF	TRBJ2-7	NA	NA	TRBV3-1/TRBV3-2
TGCGCCAGCAGCCTACCCCCCGCGTTTGATACTAATGAAAAACTGTTTTTT	CASSLPPAFDTNEKLFF	TRBJ1-4	NA	NA	TRBV4-1
TGCGCCAGCAGTGATGGGGGTACTGGAAACACCATATATTTT	CASSDGGTGNTIYF	TRBJ1-3	NA	NA	TRBV10-2
TGTGCCAGTAGTATAGGCGGGGGGGAGACCCAGTACTTC	CASSIGGGETQYF	TRBJ2-5	TRBD2	NA	TRBV19
TGTGCCAGCAGCGACAGGGGCCTCTCTGGGGCCAACGTCCTGACTTTC	CASSDRGLSGANVLTF	TRBJ2-6	TRBD1	NA	TRBV6-6
TGTGCCAGCAGCTTGGGGGTAGCGGGAGCTGGCTACGAGCAGTACTTC	CASSLGVAGAGYEQYF	TRBJ2-7	TRBD2	NA	TRBV5-5
TGTGCCAGCACCCCCCGACAGCCTTCCTACAATGAGCAGTTCTTC	CASTPRQPSYNEQFF	TRBJ2-1	NA	NA	TRBV6-6
TGTGCCAGCAGCTTAGCCGACCTTGCAACTAATGAAAAACTGTTTTTT	CASSLADLATNEKLFF	TRBJ1-4	NA	NA	TRBV7-9
TGTGCCAGCCCCGGGACAGGGAAAGTCGATGAGCAGTTCTTC	CASPGTGKVDEQFF	TRBJ2-1	TRBD1	NA	TRBV28
TGTGCCAGCAGTTTCGTACAGAACGGCCAAGAGACCCAGTACTTC	CASSFVQNGQETQYF	TRBJ2-5	NA	NA	TRBV28
TGTGCCAGCAGCTGGACCCAGAATCAGCCCCAGCATTTT	CASSWTQNQPQHF	TRBJ1-5	NA	NA	TRBV7-2
TGCGCCAGCAGCTTGTGGAGCGTGGAAGAAAAACTGTTTTTT	CASSLWSVEEKLFF	TRBJ1-4	NA	NA	TRBV5-1
TGTGCCAGCGAGGACAAGTGGGAGCAGTACTTC	CASEDKWEQYF	TRBJ2-7	NA	NA	TRBV28
TGTGCCAGCAGCTTATGGGTCGGGGAGCTGTTTTTT	CASSLWVGELFF	TRBJ2-2	NA	NA	TRBV7-6
TGCGCCAGCAGTGATGGGACAGGTCCTGCTTCTGGAAACACCATATATTTT	CASSDGTGPASGNTIYF	TRBJ1-3	TRBD1	NA	TRBV5-1
TGTGCCAGCAGCCAGGACCTAGCGGGGGAAGATGAGCAGTTCTTC	CASSQDLAGEDEQFF	TRBJ2-1	TRBD2	NA	TRBV7-2
TGTGCCAGCAGCTTAGATCAAGGGGGTAGCGCACACTACAATGAGCAGTTCTTC	CASSLDQGGSAHYNEQFF	TRBJ2-1	NA	many	TRBV11-3
TGTGCCAGCAGTCCGAAGCGAGGGGATGAAAAACTGTTTTTT	CASSPKRGDEKLFF	TRBJ1-4	NA	NA	TRBV5-4
TGTGCCAGCAGCCAACTAGCGGGGGGGCGCTACAATGAGCAGTTCTTC	CASSQLAGGRYNEQFF	TRBJ2-1	TRBD2	NA	TRBV5-6
TGTGCCACCAGCAGAGAGGGACTTAGCTCCTACAATGAGCAGTTCTTC	CATSREGLSSYNEQFF	TRBJ2-1	NA	NA	TRBV15
TGTGCCACCAGTGACCCTGAGGGACTAGCGGGAGCCAATGAGCAGTTCTTC	CATSDPEGLAGANEQFF	TRBJ2-1	TRBD2	NA	TRBV24-1
TGCAGCGTTGTGCAGAACTATGGCTACACCTTC	CSVVQNYGYTF	TRBJ1-2	NA	NA	TRBV29-1
TGTGCCATCAGTCCGGGAAGGGGGGCTCCTATAGCCAATGAGCAGTTCTTC	CAISPGRGAPIANEQFF	TRBJ2-1	NA	few	TRBV10-3
TGTGCCAGCAGCCAAGCGGGACAAATGATGGGGGATAGCACAGATACGCAGTATTTT	CASSQAGQMMGDSTDTQYF	TRBJ2-3	NA	NA	TRBV3-1/TRBV3-2
TGTGCCACCAGTACTGCAGGGAGTCGCACAGATACGCAGTATTTT	CATSTAGSRTDTQYF	TRBJ2-3	NA	NA	TRBV24-1
TGTGCCAGTAGTAGGACAGACTCTGGAAACACCATATATTTT	CASSRTDSGNTIYF	TRBJ1-3	NA	NA	TRBV19
TGCAGCGCCGTCGGGGACTCGAATGAAAAACTGTTTTTT	CSAVGDSNEKLFF	TRBJ1-4	NA	once	TRBV29-1
TGCAGCGTCGATGTCAGATCGGATACGCAGTATTTT	CSVDVRSDTQYF	TRBJ2-3	NA	NA	TRBV29-1
TGTGCCAGCAGCTTGGAGGGGGGCGCGCATAATTCACCCCTCCACTTT	CASSLEGGAHNSPLHF	TRBJ1-6	NA	NA	TRBV5-6
TGTGCCAGCAGCCCCCTCGCGGGAGGGCCTTCGGGGCAAGAGACCCAGTACTTC	CASSPLAGGPSGQETQYF	TRBJ2-5	TRBD2	few	TRBV5-6
TGCAGCGGTACTAGGCAGGGTTTATACAATGAGCAGTTCTTC	CSGTRQGLYNEQFF	TRBJ2-1	NA	NA	TRBV29-1
TGTGCCAGCTCACCACCGGCAGGTTCCTACGAGCAGTACTTC	CASSPPAGSYEQYF	TRBJ2-7	NA	few	TRBV18
TGTGCCACCAGTGATTTGTCGGGAGTTGGCACAGATACGCAGTATTTT	CATSDLSGVGTDTQYF	TRBJ2-3	NA	NA	TRBV24-1
TGTGCCAGCAGCCAAGCTCATTCGGGGGCCCTCGCCGGGGCCAACGTCCTGACTTTC	CASSQAHSGALAGANVLTF	TRBJ2-6	NA	NA	TRBV3-1/TRBV3-2
TGTGCCAGCAGCCAAGATTTGGCGGTGAACACTGAAGCTTTCTTT	CASSQDLAVNTEAFF	TRBJ1-1	NA	NA	TRBV3-1/TRBV3-2
TGTGCCAGCAGCCACCGACAACTGGACGAGCAGTACTTC	CASSHRQLDEQYF	TRBJ2-7	NA	few	TRBV14
TGTGCCAGCCGACCAGGGGGCGGTAATTCACCCCTCCACTTT	CASRPGGGNSPLHF	TRBJ1-6	TRBD1	NA	TRBV28
TGTGCCAGCACGTTAGGGGGGGGCACAGATACGCAGTATTTT	CASTLGGGTDTQYF	TRBJ2-3	NA	NA	TRBV2
TGTGCCAGTACCGCTAGCCCTGGGGCCAACGTCCTGACTTTC	CASTASPGANVLTF	TRBJ2-6	NA	NA	TRBV19
TGCGCCAGCAGCTTGAGTACAGGTGAAGCTTTCTTT	CASSLSTGEAFF	TRBJ1-1	NA	once	TRBV5-1
TGTGCCAGCACCTCCGAATTCACGCGAGGCTACACCTTC	CASTSEFTRGYTF	TRBJ1-2	NA	NA	TRBV7-9
TGTGCCAGCAGTTTCGGAGGGCCAGCTTTCTTT	CASSFGGPAFF	TRBJ1-1	NA	NA	TRBV12-3/TRBV12-4
TGCAGTGCTAGTAGAGGGGATGGCTACACCTTC	CSASRGDGYTF	TRBJ1-2	NA	NA	TRBV20-1
TGTGCCAGCAAAAGGGGGCAGGGGGGTTCCTACGAGCAGTACTTC	CASKRGQGGSYEQYF	TRBJ2-7	NA	NA	TRBV6-5